The rows below give T cell receptor beta chains drawn from one sample of a study of PD-1 blockade in mismatch repair-deficient tumors. Clones were read by immunoSEQ multiplex PCR, and TCRdb kept only the in-frame ones, dropping some. Of around 100,000 clones in the sample, roughly 80% were seen once. The sequences come from peripheral blood, collected around 60 weeks after starting pembrolizumab. The receptors shown here come from an adult with mismatch repair-deficient cancer. Both conserved end residues are part of each CDR3. A D gene is named only where the DNA matches it firmly. Expanded clones get a size class; other rows say once, few or many, or leave the size out.

j_call: TRBJ1-4; d_call: -; clone_size: once; v_call: TRBV30; cdr3_aa: CAWNVDEKLFF; cdr3_nt: TGTGCCTGGAATGTGGATGAAAAACTGTTTTTT
j_call: TRBJ1-1; d_call: -; clone_size: -; v_call: TRBV23-1; cdr3_aa: CASSHRPQGCTEAFF; cdr3_nt: TGCGCCAGCAGTCACCGACCCCAGGGTTGCACTGAAGCTTTCTTT
j_call: TRBJ2-5; d_call: -; clone_size: -; v_call: TRBV14; cdr3_aa: CASSQVPETQYF; cdr3_nt: TGTGCCAGCAGCCAAGTCCCAGAGACCCAGTACTTC
j_call: TRBJ1-2; d_call: -; clone_size: -; v_call: TRBV7-9; cdr3_aa: CASSLDGEIGYTF; cdr3_nt: TGTGCCAGCAGCCTGGACGGAGAGATTGGCTACACCTTC
j_call: TRBJ1-2; d_call: TRBD1; clone_size: few; v_call: TRBV30; cdr3_aa: CAWSPDRDRGYTF; cdr3_nt: TGTGCCTGGAGTCCGGACAGGGATCGTGGCTACACCTTC
j_call: TRBJ2-1; d_call: TRBD2; clone_size: -; v_call: TRBV29-1; cdr3_aa: CSLTGLAGASYNEQFF; cdr3_nt: TGCAGCTTAACGGGACTAGCGGGGGCCTCCTACAATGAGCAGTTCTTC
j_call: TRBJ2-3; d_call: TRBD2; clone_size: -; v_call: TRBV19; cdr3_aa: CASSDSGRAWDTQYF; cdr3_nt: TGTGCCAGTAGTGATAGCGGGAGGGCCTGGGATACGCAGTATTTT
j_call: TRBJ2-2; d_call: TRBD1; clone_size: once; v_call: TRBV11-2; cdr3_aa: CASSFPPQGAGELFF; cdr3_nt: TGTGCCAGCAGCTTTCCACCTCAGGGGGCCGGGGAGCTGTTTTTT
j_call: TRBJ1-2; d_call: TRBD1; clone_size: -; v_call: TRBV19; cdr3_aa: CASSPRQGPRDGYTF; cdr3_nt: TGTGCCAGTAGCCCCCGACAGGGGCCGCGAGATGGCTACACCTTC
j_call: TRBJ2-3; d_call: TRBD2; clone_size: few; v_call: TRBV6-1; cdr3_aa: CASSEAPDSGGTDTQYF; cdr3_nt: TGTGCCAGCAGTGAAGCTCCGGATAGCGGGGGCACAGATACGCAGTATTTT
j_call: TRBJ2-2; d_call: -; clone_size: few; v_call: TRBV5-1; cdr3_aa: CASSLLGDTGELFF; cdr3_nt: TGCGCCAGCTCACTTTTGGGGGACACCGGGGAGCTGTTTTTT
j_call: TRBJ1-1; d_call: -; clone_size: -; v_call: TRBV11-3; cdr3_aa: CASSLDLNTEAFF; cdr3_nt: TGTGCCAGCAGCTTAGACCTAAACACTGAAGCTTTCTTT
j_call: TRBJ1-2; d_call: -; clone_size: once; v_call: TRBV5-5; cdr3_aa: CASSLGTTYGYTF; cdr3_nt: TGTGCCAGCAGCTTGGGCACCACCTATGGCTACACCTTC
j_call: TRBJ2-1; d_call: -; clone_size: -; v_call: TRBV19; cdr3_aa: CASSISHGGEQFF; cdr3_nt: TGTGCCAGTAGTATAAGTCACGGGGGTGAGCAGTTCTTC
j_call: TRBJ1-3; d_call: -; clone_size: few; v_call: TRBV19; cdr3_aa: CASSISGRGHTIYF; cdr3_nt: TGTGCCAGTAGTATCTCGGGCAGGGGCCACACCATATATTTT
j_call: TRBJ2-3; d_call: TRBD1; clone_size: few; v_call: TRBV7-2; cdr3_aa: CASSSTGMSTDTQYF; cdr3_nt: TGTGCCAGCAGCTCGACAGGGATGAGCACAGATACGCAGTATTTT
j_call: TRBJ1-1; d_call: -; clone_size: -; v_call: TRBV5-8; cdr3_aa: CASSFGGARVNTEAFF; cdr3_nt: TGTGCCAGCAGTTTTGGGGGGGCGCGGGTGAACACTGAAGCTTTCTTT
j_call: TRBJ2-7; d_call: -; clone_size: -; v_call: TRBV2; cdr3_aa: CASRRQAGISYEQYF; cdr3_nt: TGTGCCAGCAGAAGACAGGCAGGTATCTCCTACGAGCAGTACTTC
j_call: TRBJ2-1; d_call: TRBD1; clone_size: -; v_call: TRBV6-5; cdr3_aa: CASSTGGEIHEQFF; cdr3_nt: TGTGCCAGCAGTACAGGGGGCGAAATCCATGAGCAGTTCTTC
j_call: TRBJ2-2; d_call: TRBD2; clone_size: -; v_call: TRBV11-2; cdr3_aa: CASSKRTSGMQNTGELFF; cdr3_nt: TGTGCCAGCAGCAAACGGACTAGCGGGATGCAGAACACCGGGGAGCTGTTTTTT
j_call: TRBJ1-4; d_call: -; clone_size: -; v_call: TRBV5-4; cdr3_aa: CASSPGGPGNEKLFF; cdr3_nt: TGTGCCAGCAGCCCGGGGGGGCCGGGGAATGAAAAACTGTTTTTT
j_call: TRBJ1-3; d_call: TRBD1; clone_size: once; v_call: TRBV5-1; cdr3_aa: CASSLGGQGRMSAGNTIYF; cdr3_nt: TGCGCCAGCAGCTTGGGAGGACAGGGAAGGATGTCTGCTGGAAACACCATATATTTT
j_call: TRBJ1-2; d_call: -; clone_size: -; v_call: TRBV19; cdr3_aa: CASTFAPNYGYTF; cdr3_nt: TGTGCCAGTACCTTTGCCCCTAACTATGGCTACACCTTC
j_call: TRBJ1-3; d_call: -; clone_size: -; v_call: TRBV6-1; cdr3_aa: CASSDGVRSGNTIYF; cdr3_nt: TGTGCCAGCAGTGATGGTGTTAGGTCGGGAAACACCATATATTTT
j_call: TRBJ2-1; d_call: TRBD1; clone_size: -; v_call: TRBV27; cdr3_aa: CASSLQGAQGEQFF; cdr3_nt: TGTGCCAGCAGTTTACAGGGGGCTCAGGGTGAGCAGTTCTTC
j_call: TRBJ2-1; d_call: -; clone_size: many; v_call: TRBV6-1; cdr3_aa: CASSELVSYNEQFF; cdr3_nt: TGTGCCAGCAGTGAATTAGTATCCTACAATGAGCAGTTCTTC
j_call: TRBJ2-6; d_call: -; clone_size: -; v_call: TRBV18; cdr3_aa: CASSPPDGSSGANVLTF; cdr3_nt: TGTGCCAGCTCACCACCAGACGGAAGCTCTGGGGCCAACGTCCTGACTTTC
j_call: TRBJ2-1; d_call: TRBD2; clone_size: -; v_call: TRBV30; cdr3_aa: CAWSATSGTYNEQFF; cdr3_nt: TGTGCCTGGAGTGCCACTAGCGGGACATACAATGAGCAGTTCTTC
j_call: TRBJ1-2; d_call: -; clone_size: once; v_call: TRBV12-5; cdr3_aa: CASGLVPSSHGYTF; cdr3_nt: TGTGCTAGTGGTTTGGTACCAAGCAGCCATGGCTACACCTTC
j_call: TRBJ2-3; d_call: -; clone_size: -; v_call: TRBV11-2; cdr3_aa: CASSLGGSTDTQYF; cdr3_nt: TGTGCCAGCAGCTTAGGCGGGAGCACAGATACGCAGTATTTT
j_call: TRBJ1-2; d_call: -; clone_size: -; v_call: TRBV7-9; cdr3_aa: CASNIQDQESGYGYTF; cdr3_nt: TGTGCCAGCAATATACAAGACCAGGAGAGCGGCTATGGCTACACCTTC
j_call: TRBJ2-7; d_call: -; clone_size: few; v_call: TRBV6-5; cdr3_aa: CASREGQRYEQYF; cdr3_nt: TGTGCCAGCAGGGAGGGACAACGTTACGAGCAGTACTTC
j_call: TRBJ2-7; d_call: TRBD1; clone_size: -; v_call: TRBV19; cdr3_aa: CASSARGQNYEQYF; cdr3_nt: TGTGCCAGTAGTGCTCGGGGACAGAATTACGAGCAGTACTTC
j_call: TRBJ2-1; d_call: TRBD2; clone_size: -; v_call: TRBV5-6; cdr3_aa: CASSSWTSGYEQFF; cdr3_nt: TGTGCCAGCAGCTCTTGGACTAGCGGCTATGAGCAGTTCTTC
j_call: TRBJ2-1; d_call: -; clone_size: -; v_call: TRBV5-4; cdr3_aa: CASSLVRDNEQFF; cdr3_nt: TGTGCCAGCAGCTTGGTACGGGACAATGAGCAGTTCTTC
j_call: TRBJ1-4; d_call: -; clone_size: -; v_call: TRBV7-9; cdr3_aa: CASSPAWTTLNEKLFF; cdr3_nt: TGTGCCAGCAGCCCCGCCTGGACGACTCTTAATGAAAAACTGTTTTTT
j_call: TRBJ2-7; d_call: TRBD1; clone_size: -; v_call: TRBV5-1; cdr3_aa: CASSHRQGAAYEQYF; cdr3_nt: TGCGCCAGCAGCCACAGACAGGGGGCCGCCTACGAGCAGTACTTC
j_call: TRBJ1-2; d_call: TRBD1; clone_size: -; v_call: TRBV29-1; cdr3_aa: CSVETGGAYGYTF; cdr3_nt: TGCAGCGTTGAAACAGGGGGGGCCTATGGCTACACCTTC
j_call: TRBJ2-7; d_call: TRBD1; clone_size: -; v_call: TRBV10-3; cdr3_aa: CAISESRQGGYEQYF; cdr3_nt: TGTGCCATCAGTGAGTCGAGACAGGGGGGATACGAGCAGTACTTC
j_call: TRBJ2-7; d_call: TRBD2; clone_size: -; v_call: TRBV9; cdr3_aa: CASSVSSGSPYEQYF; cdr3_nt: TGTGCCAGCAGCGTCTCTAGCGGGAGCCCTTACGAGCAGTACTTC
j_call: TRBJ2-5; d_call: TRBD2; clone_size: once; v_call: TRBV7-2; cdr3_aa: CASSLTSGGGIETQYF; cdr3_nt: TGTGCCAGCAGCTTGACTAGCGGGGGGGGGATAGAGACCCAGTACTTC
j_call: TRBJ2-1; d_call: -; clone_size: -; v_call: TRBV10-3; cdr3_aa: CAISLDDLSEQFF; cdr3_nt: TGTGCCATCAGCTTGGATGACTTAAGTGAGCAGTTCTTC
j_call: TRBJ1-5; d_call: TRBD1; clone_size: -; v_call: TRBV2; cdr3_aa: CASTEGQGGNQPQHF; cdr3_nt: TGTGCCAGCACCGAGGGACAGGGTGGGAATCAGCCCCAGCATTTT
j_call: TRBJ2-2; d_call: -; clone_size: -; v_call: TRBV5-8; cdr3_aa: CASSFPLSGLETGELFF; cdr3_nt: TGTGCCAGCAGCTTTCCTTTGTCGGGTTTGGAAACCGGGGAGCTGTTTTTT
j_call: TRBJ2-5; d_call: -; clone_size: -; v_call: TRBV4-1; cdr3_aa: CASSQDLLRTQYF; cdr3_nt: TGCGCCAGCAGCCAAGATCTTTTGCGGACCCAGTACTTC
j_call: TRBJ1-2; d_call: -; clone_size: -; v_call: TRBV28; cdr3_aa: CASSLLAGLTYGYTF; cdr3_nt: TGTGCCAGCAGTTTGTTAGCGGGACTGACCTATGGCTACACCTTC
j_call: TRBJ2-7; d_call: TRBD1; clone_size: -; v_call: TRBV5-1; cdr3_aa: CASSSPGQGAREQYF; cdr3_nt: TGCGCCAGCAGCAGCCCGGGACAGGGGGCGCGCGAGCAGTACTTC
j_call: TRBJ2-6; d_call: -; clone_size: -; v_call: TRBV12-5; cdr3_aa: CARFMGVAGANVLTF; cdr3_nt: TGTGCTAGATTCATGGGGGTTGCTGGGGCCAACGTCCTGACTTTC
j_call: TRBJ2-3; d_call: -; clone_size: -; v_call: TRBV27; cdr3_aa: CASSLKAHDTQYF; cdr3_nt: TGTGCCAGCAGTTTAAAAGCGCATGATACGCAGTATTTT